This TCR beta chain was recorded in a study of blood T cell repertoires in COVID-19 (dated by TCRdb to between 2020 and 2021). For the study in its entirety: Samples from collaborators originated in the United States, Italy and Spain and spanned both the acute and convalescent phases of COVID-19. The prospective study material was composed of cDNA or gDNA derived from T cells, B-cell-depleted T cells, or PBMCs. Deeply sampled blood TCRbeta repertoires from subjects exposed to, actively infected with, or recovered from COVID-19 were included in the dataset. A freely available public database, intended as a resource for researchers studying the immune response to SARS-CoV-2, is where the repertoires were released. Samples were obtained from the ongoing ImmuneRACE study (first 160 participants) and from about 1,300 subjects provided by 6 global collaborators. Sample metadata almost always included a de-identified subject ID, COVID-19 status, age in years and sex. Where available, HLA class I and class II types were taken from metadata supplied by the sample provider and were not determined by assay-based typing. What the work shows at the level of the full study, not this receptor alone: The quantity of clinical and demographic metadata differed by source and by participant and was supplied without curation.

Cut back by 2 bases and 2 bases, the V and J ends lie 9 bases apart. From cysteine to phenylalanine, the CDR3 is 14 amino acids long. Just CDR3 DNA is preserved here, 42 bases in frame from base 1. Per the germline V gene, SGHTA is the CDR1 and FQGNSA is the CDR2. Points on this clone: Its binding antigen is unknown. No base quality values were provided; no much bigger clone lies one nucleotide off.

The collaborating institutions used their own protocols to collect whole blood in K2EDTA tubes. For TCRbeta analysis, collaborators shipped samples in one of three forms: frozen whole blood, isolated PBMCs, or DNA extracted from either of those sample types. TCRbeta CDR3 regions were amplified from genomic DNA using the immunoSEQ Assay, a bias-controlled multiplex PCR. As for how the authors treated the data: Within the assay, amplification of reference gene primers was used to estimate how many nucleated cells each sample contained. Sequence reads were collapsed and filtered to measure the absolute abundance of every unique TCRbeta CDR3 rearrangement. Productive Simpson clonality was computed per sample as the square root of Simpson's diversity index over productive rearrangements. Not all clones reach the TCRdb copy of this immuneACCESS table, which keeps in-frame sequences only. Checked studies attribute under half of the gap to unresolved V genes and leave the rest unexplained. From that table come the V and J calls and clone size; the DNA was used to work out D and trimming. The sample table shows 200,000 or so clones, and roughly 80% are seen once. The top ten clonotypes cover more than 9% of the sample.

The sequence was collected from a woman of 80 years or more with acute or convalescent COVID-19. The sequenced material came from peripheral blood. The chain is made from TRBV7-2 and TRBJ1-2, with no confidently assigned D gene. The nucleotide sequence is TGTGCCAGCAGCTTAAATACAGTCAACTATGGCTACACCTTC. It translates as CASSLNTVNYGYTF.